This T cell receptor beta chain is drawn from a study of T cell responses to AZD1222 COVID-19 vaccine. On the study more broadly: Pooled samples include second doses given at about 4 or 12 weeks.

TCRdb keeps only in-frame clones here, not all; method: immunoSEQ multiplex PCR. The sample consists of just under 100,000 clones, about 88% of them appearing once. Study-level results: Donors, mostly white British, included more females; clonal diversity was possibly underestimated. Spike was spanned by vaccine-associated CD4 TCRs, which were dominant at 160-218 and 743-854. Reportedly, nearly half the spike-specific TCRs target unmutated variant regions.

This clone has only one observation. Its specificity is not known. The CDR3 is made up of 18 amino acids. CDR1 and CDR2 (germline): SGHRS, YFSETQ. V shed 5 bases, J shed 0 bases, and the junction held 12 bases outside the gene matches. This clonotype was sampled from an adult in good health. J is TRBJ1-2 and V is TRBV5-1, with 11 bases lining up with TRBD1. The material was peripheral blood, obtained on day 0 of AZD1222 vaccination. CDR3 in DNA: TGCGCCAGCAGACCGACGGCCGGGACAGGGGGACCTAACTATGGCTACACCTTC. Protein sequence: CASRPTAGTGGPNYGYTF.